The rows below give T cell receptor beta chains drawn from one sample of a study of T cells in Graves' hyperthyroidism and ophthalmopathy. TCRdb called the multiplex PCR reads again in MiXCR, with one record for every CDR3 protein. The table lists 500,000 to 800,000 distinct CDR3 sequences, around 13% of them singletons. Material: blood. The receptors were sampled from a woman aged 50 to 65 with Graves' ophthalmopathy. Both conserved end residues are part of each CDR3.

v_call: TRBV27
j_call: TRBJ2-7
cdr3_aa: CDSSAGLSSYEQYF

v_call: TRBV6-1
j_call: TRBJ2-7
cdr3_aa: CASTKHPGQGNYEQYF

v_call: TRBV11-2
j_call: TRBJ2-3
cdr3_aa: CASSLIGAGVGTDTQYF

v_call: TRBV19
j_call: TRBJ2-1
cdr3_aa: CASSIQGILEDYNEQFF

v_call: TRBV7-3
j_call: TRBJ2-2
cdr3_aa: CASSLSPGTTGRELFF

v_call: TRBV5-1
j_call: TRBJ2-2
cdr3_aa: CASSLAAQGMNTGELFF

v_call: TRBV20-1
j_call: TRBJ2-7
cdr3_aa: CSARQSTDRVLYEQYF

v_call: TRBV6-1
j_call: TRBJ1-1
cdr3_aa: CASTEAGKTEAFF

v_call: TRBV18
j_call: TRBJ2-7
cdr3_aa: CASSPSSGRSEQYF

v_call: TRBV6-1
j_call: TRBJ2-2
cdr3_aa: CASSNDLLPGELFF

v_call: TRBV27
j_call: TRBJ2-1
cdr3_aa: CASSLSLANEQFF

v_call: TRBV20-1
j_call: TRBJ2-1
cdr3_aa: CSARLTSWYNEQFF

v_call: TRBV4-3
j_call: TRBJ1-1
cdr3_aa: CASSPGTGRSTEAFF

v_call: TRBV28
j_call: TRBJ1-2
cdr3_aa: CASSIPGTGLGDYGYTF

v_call: TRBV5-1
j_call: TRBJ2-3
cdr3_aa: CASSFPGTDTQYF

v_call: TRBV29-1
j_call: TRBJ1-1
cdr3_aa: CAAGGWTEAFF

v_call: TRBV29-1
j_call: TRBJ2-1
cdr3_aa: CSVGGLAGAVEQFF

v_call: TRBV12-3/TRBV12-4
j_call: TRBJ2-4
cdr3_aa: CASSLRGWGFMGNIQYF

v_call: TRBV19
j_call: TRBJ1-2
cdr3_aa: CASSMSIVYGYTF

v_call: TRBV6-2/TRBV6-3
j_call: TRBJ2-3
cdr3_aa: CASSYVLAGLDTQYF

v_call: TRBV7-2
j_call: TRBJ2-1
cdr3_aa: CASSSAILSSYNEQFF

v_call: TRBV28
j_call: TRBJ2-1
cdr3_aa: CASSGRTFLGFF

v_call: TRBV2
j_call: TRBJ1-5
cdr3_aa: CASMIGTNQPQHF

v_call: TRBV27
j_call: TRBJ2-3
cdr3_aa: CASSFTSGRVTDTQYF

v_call: TRBV7-2
j_call: TRBJ1-2
cdr3_aa: CASSLGRYGYTF

v_call: TRBV7-9
j_call: TRBJ2-1
cdr3_aa: CASSFRGTSGGNEQFF

v_call: TRBV12-3/TRBV12-4
j_call: TRBJ2-5
cdr3_aa: CASGLLAGQETQYF

v_call: TRBV20-1
j_call: TRBJ2-7
cdr3_aa: CSASWYNEQYF

v_call: TRBV20-1
j_call: TRBJ2-4
cdr3_aa: CSANPVATKNIQYF

v_call: TRBV30
j_call: TRBJ1-2
cdr3_aa: CAWSVESGYTF

v_call: TRBV5-4
j_call: TRBJ2-7
cdr3_aa: CASSFNPIQGSYEQYF

v_call: TRBV5-6
j_call: TRBJ1-1
cdr3_aa: CASSLSLGSQGTMNTEAFF

v_call: TRBV19
j_call: TRBJ1-5
cdr3_aa: CASSIGEYSNQPQHF

v_call: TRBV2
j_call: TRBJ1-4
cdr3_aa: CASSGQGSGKLFF

v_call: TRBV4-1
j_call: TRBJ1-2
cdr3_aa: CASSQPRDRAEGYTF

v_call: TRBV19
j_call: TRBJ2-7
cdr3_aa: CASSIGDSTYEQYF

v_call: TRBV6-1
j_call: TRBJ2-7
cdr3_aa: CASSPIEASEQYF

v_call: TRBV7-9
j_call: TRBJ1-2
cdr3_aa: CASSQSGDYGYTF

v_call: TRBV5-5
j_call: TRBJ2-1
cdr3_aa: CASSLRTSGNYNEQFF

v_call: TRBV7-3
j_call: TRBJ1-2
cdr3_aa: CASSPEGSIGPYGYTF

v_call: TRBV30
j_call: TRBJ1-1
cdr3_aa: CAWREGTAEAFF

v_call: TRBV2
j_call: TRBJ2-1
cdr3_aa: CASSESRGRGNEQFF

v_call: TRBV20-1
j_call: TRBJ2-3
cdr3_aa: CSARSPPRKRGGTDTQYF

v_call: TRBV5-8
j_call: TRBJ2-6
cdr3_aa: CASSLEGMFSGANVLTF

v_call: TRBV4-3
j_call: TRBJ2-3
cdr3_aa: CASSQLLAGGPNTQYF

v_call: TRBV4-1
j_call: TRBJ1-4
cdr3_aa: CASGQGRLEEKLFF

v_call: TRBV6-2/TRBV6-3
j_call: TRBJ2-2
cdr3_aa: CASSYSPRLAGGGTGELFF

v_call: TRBV20-1
j_call: TRBJ2-6
cdr3_aa: CSAMKVASSGANVLTF

v_call: TRBV10-3
j_call: TRBJ2-1
cdr3_aa: CAISKTSGNTLSNEQFF

v_call: TRBV20-1
j_call: TRBJ2-3
cdr3_aa: CSARGFQGPNRDTQYF

v_call: TRBV7-8
j_call: TRBJ1-1
cdr3_aa: CASSSEKGGNTESFF

v_call: TRBV20-1
j_call: TRBJ2-3
cdr3_aa: CSAPRTRSTDTQYF

v_call: TRBV29-1
j_call: TRBJ1-3
cdr3_aa: CSARGNRVSGNTIYF

v_call: TRBV19
j_call: TRBJ2-5
cdr3_aa: CASSAWGTHQQETQYF

v_call: TRBV7-6
j_call: TRBJ2-7
cdr3_aa: CASSLVRTGGDEQYF